This passage covers 30 T cell receptor beta chains from one sample sequenced in a study of blood T cells in healthy people across ages. Sample-barcoded 5' priming and a J-beta primer mix drove a second PCR of about 6 to 12 cycles. TCRdb fed the 5' RACE reads into MiXCR, producing one record per CDR3 protein. The table lists about 1,400,000 distinct CDR3 sequences, 55% to 75% of them singletons. Sequencing input: blood. These receptors all come from a man between 18 and 29 years old in good health.

This chain uses TRBV13 with TRBJ2-4, with TRBD2 identical over 8 bases. After removal of 8 bases from V and 13 bases from J, the junction contained 7 bases not matched to a gene. This CDR3 is built from 11 residues. CDR1 is PRHDT, CDR2 FYEKMQ, per germline (reference sequence). The CDR3 DNA reads as TGTGCCAGCGGGACGGGGGGGGAGCAGTACTTC. Protein product: CASGTGGEQYF.

J is TRBJ2-1 and V is TRBV5-1, with 11 bases lining up with TRBD2. CDR3 length: 17 amino acids. The V segment lost 2 bases and the J segment 8 bases; nucleotides outside the gene matches: 12. Germline loops: CDR1 SGHRS, CDR2 YFSETQ. The CDR3 spells CASSFRYSGREGDEQFF. In nucleotides, the CDR3 is TGCGCCAGCAGCTTTCGCTATAGCGGGAGGGAGGGTGATGAGCAGTTCTTC.

The chain uses TRBV11-2 and TRBJ1-2; D not resolved. The CDR3 has 20 residues. Germline loops: CDR1 SGHAT, CDR2 FQNNGV. V was pared by 4 bases and J by 2 bases, with 29 bases between. CDR3 sequence (DNA): TGTGCCAGCAGCTCACTCCCTTCGCCCACCACGTATACAGCAAACTATGGCTACACCTTC. It specifies CASSSLPSPTTYTANYGYTF.

The chain links TRBV2 to TRBJ2-4; 8 bases are shared with TRBD2. TRBJ2-5 explains the end of the DNA better; the J call may be wrong. The CDR3 is made up of 13 amino acids. Germline loops: CDR1 SNHLY, CDR2 FYNNEI. The CDR3 DNA is TGTGCCAGCAGTGGGACTAGCAGCGAGACCCAGTACTTC. This gives the protein CASSGTSSETQYF.

CDR3 DNA sequence: TGTGCCAGCAGTTACTCCCCGGGACAGGGGGACTATGGCTACACCTTC. Its translation is CASSYSPGQGDYGYTF. This chain uses TRBV6-2 or TRBV6-3 with TRBJ1-2, with 11 bases that match TRBD1. Trimming took 0 bases from V and 3 from J; bases not matched to a gene: 3. The CDR3 covers 16 residues. Germline V gene data show CDR1 as MNHEY and CDR2 as SVGEGT.

This sequence joins TRBV20-1 and TRBJ2-2, with 9 bases aligning to TRBD2. V lost 3 bases, J lost 0 bases, and 11 bases stayed unmatched. In germline, CDR1 is DFQATT, CDR2 SNEGSKA (reference sequence). CDR3 length: 18 residues. The CDR3 DNA reads as TGCAGTGCTAGCAGCCCCCTGGCTAGCGGGGCGAACACCGGGGAGCTGTTTTTT. As protein: CSASSPLASGANTGELFF.

With regard to this clonotype: One junction end disagrees with the germline gene, perhaps due to a read error. This chain uses TRBV4-3 with TRBJ2-5; TRBD2 matches at 10 bases. The CDR3 spans 17 residues. The V gene's germline CDR1 is LGHNA and CDR2 YSLEER. CDR3 protein: CASGQSLAGVQGQTQYF. The CDR3 DNA sequence: TGCGCCAGCGGCCAAAGCCTAGCGGGGGTCCAGGGACAGACCCAGTACTTC.

This sequence joins TRBV29-1 and TRBJ2-5, with 11 bases lining up with TRBD1. CDR1 and CDR2 from the germline V gene are SQVTM and ANQGSEA. This CDR3 region has 12 residues. Germline trimming cut 6 bases from V and 11 bases from J; bases unmatched to any gene: 8. The CDR3 nucleotides read TGCAGCGTCGGCAGGGACAGGGGGGAGCAGTACTTC. Amino acids: CSVGRDRGEQYF. Full variable domain (outside the CDR3, taken from reference TRBV29-1 and TRBJ2-5): SAVISQKPSRDICQRGTSLTIQCQVDSQVTMMFWYRQQPGQSLTLIATANQGSEATYESGFVIDKFPISRPNLTFSTLTVSNMSPEDSSIYLCSVGRDRGEQYFGPGTRLLVL.

This clonotype was detected a few times. The CDR3 coding sequence is TGTGCCAGCAGCTTAGAGGAAAGGGCTGGGGCCAACGTCCTGACTTTC. Translating it yields CASSLEERAGANVLTF. V usage is TRBV13 and J usage is TRBJ2-6, with D uncertain. V was cut by 1 base and J by 2 bases, with 9 bases left in between. The germline V gene encodes CDR1 PRHDT and CDR2 FYEKMQ (reference sequence). The CDR3 totals 16 residues. Full variable domain (remainder filled in from reference TRBV13 and TRBJ2-6): AAGVIQSPRHLIKEKRETATLKCYPIPRHDTVYWYQQGPGQDPQFLISFYEKMQSDKGSIPDRFSAQQFSDYHSELNMSSLELGDSALYFCASSLEERAGANVLTFGAGSRLTVL.

The chain links TRBV4-2 to TRBJ2-4; TRBD1 matches 7 bases. The trim removed 4 bases at V and 2 bases at J, leaving 8 bases unmatched. From germline, CDR1 is LGHNA and CDR2 YNFKEQ. This CDR3 is built from 16 residues. The CDR3 protein is CASSRSGGISKNIQYF. CDR3 DNA sequence: TGTGCCAGCAGCCGCTCAGGGGGTATATCCAAAAACATTCAGTACTTC.

CDR3 bases: TGTGCCAGCAGCCCTGATGGAGTCGCCGCGGGAGCTTTCTTT. Translated: CASSPDGVAAGAFF. This sequence joins TRBV7-9 and TRBJ1-1; D gene unclear. Germline V CDR1 and CDR2: SEHNR, FQNEAQ (reference sequence). V lost 5 bases to trimming and J lost 10 bases, with 20 bases between them. The CDR3 sequence is 14 residues long.

This clonotype was observed a few times. The V gene is TRBV14, the J gene TRBJ1-6; D remains unclear. CDR3 length: 12 amino acids. Deletions cut 5 bases from V and 9 bases from J, with 8 bases between. Germline V CDR1 and CDR2: SGHDN, FVKESK. The CDR3 coding sequence is TGTGCCAGCAGCGATATAGGTTCACCCCTCCACTTT. Translated: CASSDIGSPLHF.

V usage is TRBV6-6 and J usage is TRBJ1-6; tentatively, D is TRBD1 (6 bases). V was pared by 6 bases and J by 10 bases, with 13 bases between. CDR1 and CDR2 from the germline V gene are MNHNY and SVGAGI (reference sequence). The CDR3 is made up of 13 amino acids. For the CDR3, the DNA is TGTGCCAGCAGCACCTACAGGGCCTCACCCCTCCACTTT. The encoded protein is CASSTYRASPLHF.

J is TRBJ1-2 and V is TRBV25-1; no definite D call. V was clipped by 1 base and J by 7 bases, with 19 bases between them. Germline V gene data show CDR1 as MGHDK and CDR2 as SYGVNS. The CDR3 spans 16 residues. The chain's CDR3 is CASSESSVSGSSGYTF. CDR3 nucleotides: TGTGCCAGCAGTGAATCCTCGGTATCGGGGAGTAGTGGCTACACCTTC.

In this sample, this clonotype turned up a few times. This rearrangement joins TRBV7-8 to TRBJ2-7; D remains unclear. This CDR3 comprises 16 residues. The germline V gene encodes CDR1 SGHVS and CDR2 FQNEAQ. The V and J ends lost 2 bases and 0 bases respectively, with 14 bases between them. DNA for the CDR3: TGTGCCAGCAGCTTATCGGTCCGCAGGTCCTCCTACGAGCAGTACTTC. This codes for CASSLSVRRSSYEQYF.

The chain couples TRBV11-3 to TRBJ2-1, with TRBD1 matching over 9 bases. The germline V gene encodes CDR1 SGHNT and CDR2 YENEEA. Losses at the gene ends were 5 bases for V and 8 bases for J; bases not matched to a gene: 13. This CDR3 comprises 16 residues. DNA for the CDR3: TGTGCCAGCAGCCCCCTCCCCGGGACAGGGTCTCATGAGCAGTTCTTC. Translation gives CASSPLPGTGSHEQFF.

V usage is TRBV7-9 and J usage is TRBJ2-3; TRBD2 agrees at 12 bases. Germline CDR1 SEHNR, CDR2 FQNEAQ (reference sequence). The CDR3 length is 16 residues. V trimming: 5 bases; J trimming: 2 bases; junction bases outside the gene matches: 5. CDR3 in DNA: TGTGCCAGCAGCACGACTAGCGGGGGACTCACAGATACGCAGTATTTT. Translated: CASSTTSGGLTDTQYF.

The chain couples TRBV2 to TRBJ1-6; weak D call: TRBD1 (5 bases). Per germline, CDR1 SNHLY and CDR2 FYNNEI. CDR3 length: 17 residues. V lost 3 bases, J lost 3 bases, and 15 bases lay in between. The CDR3 DNA is TGTGCCAGCAGTGATGTATGGCAGGGCGGCTATAATTCACCCCTCCACTTT. Residues: CASSDVWQGGYNSPLHF.

The chain couples TRBV5-1 to TRBJ2-2; D ambiguous. The CDR3 has 13 residues. CDR1 SGHRS and CDR2 YFSETQ come from the germline V gene. Trimming took off 6 bases at V and 1 base at J, with 7 bases between the two ends. The CDR3, as DNA: TGCGCCAGCATGACGCTGAACACCGGGGAGCTGTTTTTT. Protein product: CASMTLNTGELFF.

V usage is TRBV20-1 and J usage is TRBJ2-1; weak D call: TRBD2 (6 bases). Looked up from germline, CDR1 is DFQATT and CDR2 is SNEGSKA (reference sequence). There are 13 residues in the CDR3. The ends were cut back, 2 bases at V and 5 bases at J, with 10 bases in the middle. The CDR3 coding sequence is TGCAGTGCTAGACGGGGACTTAACAATGAGCAGTTCTTC. Its protein product is CSARRGLNNEQFF.

This chain joins TRBV4-1 and TRBJ2-7, with D uncertain. V was shortened by 0 bases and J by 6 bases, with 15 bases between the two germline ends. This CDR3 spans 15 amino acids. Germline loops: CDR1 MGHRA, CDR2 YSYEKL. The CDR3 protein is CASSQDGGRMTEQYF. CDR3 bases: TGCGCCAGCAGCCAAGATGGCGGTCGTATGACCGAGCAGTACTTC.

The rearrangement links TRBV20-1 to TRBJ2-7; D remains ambiguous. Between the trimmed V and J ends, which lost 3 bases and 0 bases, there was a span of 9 bases. The germline V gene has CDR1 DFQATT and CDR2 SNEGSKA (reference sequence). This CDR3 is built from 13 residues. Written as DNA, the CDR3 is TGCAGTGCTAGTACTCGATTCTCCTACGAGCAGTACTTC. Residues: CSASTRFSYEQYF.

The sample holds one count of this clonotype. This chain joins TRBV4-1 and TRBJ1-1; D gene unclear. The CDR3 spans 12 residues. Trimming shortened V by 2 bases and J by 6 bases, and 7 bases separated the two germline ends. The V gene's germline CDR1 is MGHRA and CDR2 YSYEKL. The CDR3 here is CASSQLGAEAFF. CDR3 coding DNA: TGCGCCAGCAGCCAACTTGGCGCTGAAGCTTTCTTT.

The V gene is TRBV2, the J gene TRBJ2-3; 15 bases are shared with TRBD2. V dropped 6 bases and J dropped 9; count of bases not matched to a gene: 13. The CDR3 is made up of 17 amino acids. Per germline, CDR1 SNHLY and CDR2 FYNNEI. DNA for the CDR3: TGTGCCAGCAGAAAGGGGACTAGCGGGGGGCTCGGTGAGACGCAGTATTTT. Protein: CASRKGTSGGLGETQYF.

This clonotype was detected a few times. The chain combines TRBV20-1 with TRBJ1-4; 7 bases match TRBD1. In germline, CDR1 is DFQATT, CDR2 SNEGSKA (reference sequence). The CDR3 runs 14 residues. The J segment lost 10 bases and the V segment lost 3 bases, leaving 11 bases of the junction unmatched. CDR3 nucleotide sequence: TGCAGTGCTAGGCCTGAAGGGACAGTCGGAAAACTGTTTTTT. Its protein product is CSARPEGTVGKLFF.

Only a few counts were recorded for this clonotype. The rearrangement joins TRBV29-1 to TRBJ2-1; 7 bases agree with TRBD1. Germline V CDR1 and CDR2: SQVTM, ANQGSEA. V dropped 4 bases and J dropped 3; count of bases not matched to a gene: 3. The length of the CDR3 is 13 residues. CDR3: CSVVRDSYNEQFF. The CDR3 bases are TGCAGCGTTGTTCGGGACAGCTACAATGAGCAGTTCTTC.

J is TRBJ2-2 and V is TRBV27, with 10 bases that match TRBD1. J was trimmed by 7 bases and V by 6 bases; bases with no gene match: 8. The germline gives CDR1 MNHEY, CDR2 SMNVEV (reference sequence). The CDR3 consists of 15 residues. CDR3: CASSPDRGQVGELFF. CDR3 nucleotide sequence: TGTGCCAGCAGCCCAGACAGGGGGCAAGTCGGGGAGCTGTTTTTT.

The chain has TRBV20-1 and TRBJ2-3; D ambiguous. V lost 2 bases, J lost 1 base, and 10 bases lay in between. Germline CDR1 is DFQATT and CDR2 is SNEGSKA (reference sequence). The CDR3 runs to 14 residues. The CDR3 region has the DNA TGCAGTGCTAGACCGCCGACGGGCACAGATACGCAGTATTTT. This sequence encodes CSARPPTGTDTQYF.

The chain combines TRBV6-5 with TRBJ1-5; D might be TRBD1 (6 bases). Germline V gene lookup returns CDR1 MNHEY and CDR2 SVGAGI. V lost 5 bases and J lost 6, with 11 bases in between. The CDR3 covers 13 residues. Written as DNA, the CDR3 is TGTGCCAGCAGTCCTGCAGGGGTTCAGCCCCAGCATTTT. Its protein is CASSPAGVQPQHF.

This clonotype was observed a handful of times. CDR3 residues: CSVADRGGNEQFF. Written as DNA, the CDR3 is TGCAGCGTAGCTGACAGGGGAGGGAATGAGCAGTTCTTC. This sequence joins TRBV29-1 and TRBJ2-1; possible D gene TRBD1, 8 bases. The CDR3 spans 13 residues. Germline CDR1 is SQVTM and CDR2 is ANQGSEA. The germline V and J ends were trimmed by 6 bases and 7 bases, with 16 bases remaining between them.